This TCR beta chain was sequenced in a study of cytomegalovirus exposure and HLA in healthy donors. Study-level background: Early on, a data release was issued that held 65 million to 100 million unique TCRs from HLA-typed donors. The study's findings and limits: A later analysis showed TCR association rates differing by HLA locus, peaking at DRB1 and lowest at HLA-C. Researchers had no immune exposure information except CMV serostatus available.

This CDR3 region has 18 residues. From germline, CDR1 is SGHDT and CDR2 YYEEEE. Germline trimming cut 4 bases from V and 5 bases from J; bases unmatched to any gene: 18. The PCR made use of 60 Vbeta and 13 Jbeta primers. The protocol was immunoSEQ multiplex PCR, while the TCRdb copy is restricted to in-frame clones and leaves out a portion. The top ten hold approximately 3% of the sample, which has around 130,000 clones, roughly 88% seen once. About this clone: The antigen remains unidentified.

Nominally healthy donors were sampled, though unrecorded immune exposures were likely. The specimen sequenced was PBMCs. The clonotype was recovered from a woman younger than 35 in good health and CMV-seropositive. The genes are TRBV5-6 and TRBJ1-2; 9 bases agree with TRBD1. The DNA for the CDR3 is TGTGCCAGCAGCCCAGCAAACTACGGACAGGGGATATTATATGGCTACACCTTC. Its translation: CASSPANYGQGILYGYTF.